Each of the 23 T cell receptor beta chains below was sequenced from the same sample in a study of cytomegalovirus exposure and HLA in healthy donors. Primers included in the PCR were 60 Vbeta and 13 Jbeta primers. Clones were read by immunoSEQ multiplex PCR, and TCRdb kept only the in-frame ones, dropping some. The data contain about 130,000 clones, around 67% of them seen just once; the ten biggest clones take up roughly 2%. Sequencing was done on a sample of PBMCs. These receptor sequences come from a woman aged 40 to 50 in good health and CMV-seropositive.

This clone was detected once. The V call is TRBV18, the J call TRBJ2-1, with D possibly being TRBD1 (6 bases). CDR3 length equals 14 residues. The V end lost 2 bases, the J end lost 12 bases, and 17 bases lay between the germline ends. CDR1 is KGHSH, CDR2 LQKENI, per germline. The DNA of the CDR3 is TGTGCCAGCTCACCAGGGGGCCCCAAATTTGGGCAGTTCTTC. It is translated as CASSPGGPKFGQFF.

This clone was found once. The rearrangement joins TRBV15 to TRBJ2-5; TRBD2 aligns across 14 bases. The CDR3 spans 18 residues. The germline V gene has CDR1 LNHNV and CDR2 YYDKDF (reference sequence). After removal of 2 bases from V and 5 bases from J, the junction contained 10 bases not matched to a gene. Written as DNA, the CDR3 is TGTGCCACCAGCAGACGAAAGACTAGCGGGAGGGCCGGGGAGACCCAGTACTTC. Its protein product is CATSRRKTSGRAGETQYF.

The chain is built from TRBV4-1 and TRBJ2-7; TRBD1 aligns across 8 bases. V shed 1 base and J 2 bases; nucleotides not matched to a gene: 4. This CDR3 comprises 15 residues. Germline V gives CDR1 MGHRA, CDR2 YSYEKL. The CDR3 loop reads CASSQGTGIPYEQYF. CDR3 in DNA: TGCGCCAGCAGCCAAGGGACAGGGATCCCCTACGAGCAGTACTTC.

This chain joins TRBV1 and TRBJ1-5; the D segment call TRBD1 is taken from the table without a DNA check. TRBV1 is designated a pseudogene. CDR3 size: 16 residues. The DNA for the CDR3 is TGCACCAGCAGCCAAGAATCGGACAGGGTAGGCCAGCCCCAGCATTTT. It yields the protein CTSSQESDRVGQPQHF.

The chain joins TRBV5-4 to TRBJ2-3; D gene ambiguous. The CDR3 runs to 12 residues. Germline lookup yields CDR1 SGHNT and CDR2 YYREEE (reference sequence). With 0 bases removed from V and 5 bases from J, the gap between germline ends came to 4 bases. The CDR3 reads CASSLALDTQYF. The CDR3 bases are TGTGCCAGCAGCTTGGCGTTAGATACGCAGTATTTT.

V is TRBV6-5 and J is TRBJ2-5; the D gene is possibly TRBD1 (6 bases). Trimming took off 4 bases at V and 2 bases at J, with 11 bases between the two ends. Germline V lookup: CDR1 MNHEY, CDR2 SVGAGI. This CDR3 comprises 14 residues. CDR3 DNA sequence: TGTGCCAGCAGTTGGAACAGGGTGCAAGAGACCCAGTACTTC. Translated, it gives CASSWNRVQETQYF.

V usage is TRBV19 and J usage is TRBJ1-2, with D possibly TRBD1 on 5 matching bases. CDR3 length: 15 residues. CDR1 LNHDA and CDR2 SQIVND come from the germline V gene (reference sequence). Trimming took 0 bases from V and 7 from J, leaving 15 bases between them. CDR3 nucleotide sequence: TGTGCCAGTAGTATAGATGTTGGGGGACTTGGTGGCTACACCTTC. It encodes CASSIDVGGLGGYTF. Full variable domain (remainder filled in from reference TRBV19 and TRBJ1-2): DGGITQSPKYLFRKEGQNVTLSCEQNLNHDAMYWYRQDPGQGLRLIYYSQIVNDFQKGDIAEGYSVSREKKESFPLTVTSAQKNPTAFYLCASSIDVGGLGGYTFGSGTRLTVV.

The gene calls are TRBV4-1 and TRBJ1-3, with no clear D. Germline V CDR1 and CDR2: MGHRA, YSYEKL. Trimming cost V 3 bases and J 0 bases, with 9 bases left between them. CDR3 size: 15 residues. The CDR3 here is CASSQTGSSGNTIYF. The CDR3 nucleotides are TGCGCCAGCAGCCAGACGGGGAGCTCTGGAAACACCATATATTTT.

The CDR3 sequence is CAISQTGDYGYTF. CDR3 in DNA: TGTGCCATCAGTCAGACAGGGGACTATGGCTACACCTTC. The rearrangement links TRBV10-3 to TRBJ1-2, with 8 bases fitting TRBD1. Germline lookup yields CDR1 ENHRY and CDR2 SYGVKD. V trimming: 5 bases; J trimming: 3 bases; junction bases outside the gene matches: 2. This CDR3 region has 13 residues.

This chain's CDR3 is CASSVGQIMGRGNQPQHF. CDR3 nucleotide sequence: TGTGCCAGCAGTGTAGGACAGATTATGGGAAGAGGCAATCAGCCCCAGCATTTT. The V gene is TRBV6-1, the J gene TRBJ1-5, with a weak D call TRBD1 (6 bases). The V gene's germline CDR1 is MNHNS and CDR2 SASEGT. There are 18 residues in the CDR3. With 4 bases removed from V and 2 bases from J, the gap between germline ends came to 21 bases.

V and J are TRBV5-1 and TRBJ2-5; a possible D gene is TRBD2 (6 bases). CDR1 and CDR2 from the germline V gene are SGHRS and YFSETQ. The V and J ends lost 5 bases and 3 bases respectively, with 11 bases between them. The length of the CDR3 is 13 residues. CDR3 amino acids: CASSRSGEETQYF. CDR3 DNA sequence: TGCGCCAGCAGTCGGTCGGGAGAAGAGACCCAGTACTTC.

This clone was found a few times. J is TRBJ1-6 and V is TRBV30; 9 bases line up with TRBD1. The germline V gene encodes CDR1 GTSNPN and CDR2 SVGIG (reference sequence). This CDR3 has 14 amino acids. Trimming took 3 bases from V and 6 from J; bases not matched to a gene: 3. The CDR3 protein is CAWSTGQGNSPLHF. Here the CDR3 DNA reads TGTGCCTGGAGCACGGGACAGGGTAATTCACCCCTCCACTTT.

This chain uses TRBV7-2 with TRBJ1-1; D possibly corresponds to TRBD1 (5 bases). Trimming removed 6 bases at V and 2 bases at J, with 16 bases between. The CDR3 has 15 residues. The germline gives CDR1 SGHTA, CDR2 FQGNSA. The DNA of the CDR3 is TGTGCCAGCAGTTCGACCGGAGGGGTTAACACTGAAGCTTTCTTT. This encodes CASSSTGGVNTEAFF. Full variable domain (remainder filled in from reference TRBV7-2 and TRBJ1-1): GAGVSQSPSNKVTEKGKDVELRCDPISGHTALYWYRQSLGQGLEFLIYFQGNSAPDKSGLPSDRFSAERTGGSVSTLTIQRTQQEDSAVYLCASSSTGGVNTEAFFGQGTRLTVV.

This clone was counted between two and nine times. The chain combines TRBV5-1 with TRBJ2-7, with D perhaps TRBD2 (6 bases). Per germline, CDR1 SGHRS and CDR2 YFSETQ. Trimming took 4 bases from V and 5 from J, leaving 13 bases between them. The CDR3 runs 13 residues. The CDR3 loop reads CASSLGTPDEQYF. CDR3 coding DNA: TGCGCCAGCAGCCTCGGGACTCCCGACGAGCAGTACTTC.

The J gene is TRBJ2-6, the V gene TRBV4-2; 7 bases match TRBD2. Germline loops: CDR1 LGHNA, CDR2 YNFKEQ. This CDR3 has 17 residues. Trimming took 2 bases from V and 2 from J; bases not matched to a gene: 6. CDR3 loop: CASSQRLATTGANVLTF. CDR3 DNA sequence: TGTGCCAGCAGCCAAAGACTAGCAACCACTGGGGCCAACGTCCTGACTTTC.

This chain links TRBV4-3 with TRBJ2-5, with 9 bases matching TRBD1. The DNA end favors TRBJ2-7, so the J call may be wrong. The CDR3 consists of 18 residues. The germline V gene has CDR1 LGHNA and CDR2 YSLEER. The CDR3 DNA follows: TGCGCCAGCAGCCAAGCGGTTTTTTCAGGGACAGGGTTGGACGAGCAGTACTTC. Amino acids: CASSQAVFSGTGLDEQYF.

This clone was seen more than once but under ten times. The CDR3 spells CASSLIPLISNQPQHF. The CDR3 DNA follows: TGTGCCAGCAGTTTAATCCCTCTAATAAGCAATCAGCCCCAGCATTTT. V and J are TRBV28 and TRBJ1-5, with D uncertain. Germline CDR1 MDHEN, CDR2 SYDVKM. This CDR3 comprises 16 residues. The V end was cut by 2 bases, the J end by 1 base, with 12 bases between. Based on the CDR3 plus reference TRBV28 and TRBJ1-5, the full variable domain is DVKVTQSSRYLVKRTGEKVFLECVQDMDHENMFWYRQDPGLGLRLIYFSYDVKMKEKGDIPEGYSVSREKKERFSLILESASTNQTSMYLCASSLIPLISNQPQHFGDGTRLSIL.

V usage is TRBV5-6 and J usage is TRBJ2-5; 7 bases line up with TRBD1. Germline values: CDR1 SGHDT, CDR2 YYEEEE. The CDR3 sequence is 15 residues long. After removal of 1 base from V and 3 bases from J, the junction contained 6 bases not matched to a gene. This CDR3 is CASSLIGGREETQYF. CDR3 DNA sequence: TGTGCCAGCAGCTTGATAGGGGGCAGGGAAGAGACCCAGTACTTC.

The gene calls are TRBV11-2 and TRBJ1-1, with 7 bases identical to TRBD1. The CDR3 consists of 16 residues. With 2 bases clipped from V and 3 bases from J, the junction kept 9 bases outside the gene matches. Per germline, CDR1 SGHAT and CDR2 FQNNGV. CDR3 protein: CASSLRGRGAHTEAFF. CDR3 nucleotide sequence: TGTGCCAGCAGCTTAAGGGGCAGGGGGGCTCACACTGAAGCTTTCTTT.

V usage is TRBV19 and J usage is TRBJ1-2, with 7 bases lining up with TRBD1. Germline V gene data show CDR1 as LNHDA and CDR2 as SQIVND (reference sequence). V lost 6 bases, J lost 5 bases, and 3 bases stayed unmatched. This CDR3 has 12 amino acids. In nucleotides, the CDR3 is TGTGCCAGTAGCCTCAGGGGGTATGGCTACACCTTC. Its protein is CASSLRGYGYTF. Looking up the rest from reference TRBV19 and TRBJ1-2 gives the full variable domain: DGGITQSPKYLFRKEGQNVTLSCEQNLNHDAMYWYRQDPGQGLRLIYYSQIVNDFQKGDIAEGYSVSREKKESFPLTVTSAQKNPTAFYLCASSLRGYGYTFGSGTRLTVV.

V gene TRBV29-1 combines with J gene TRBJ2-5, with 10 bases lining up with TRBD1. CDR3 length: 15 amino acids. J gave up 5 bases and V 1 base, and 7 bases lay outside the gene matches. From germline, CDR1 is SQVTM and CDR2 ANQGSEA. The CDR3 loop is CSVEGGTGDLETQYF. The DNA for the CDR3 is TGCAGCGTTGAAGGCGGGACAGGGGATTTGGAGACCCAGTACTTC.

V gene TRBV6-4 combines with J gene TRBJ2-1; tentative D call: TRBD2 (6 bases). CDR1 and CDR2 from the germline V gene are MRHNA and SNTAGT. The length of the CDR3 is 15 residues. Trimming left V 0 bases short and J 7 bases short, with 13 bases between. The CDR3 region has the DNA TGTGCCAGCAGTGACTCGGGACTTGCTAGGAATGAGCAGTTCTTC. Residues: CASSDSGLARNEQFF.

The rearrangement joins TRBV10-2 to TRBJ1-3; D ambiguous. Germline V CDR1 and CDR2: WSHSY, SAAADI. Trimming took 5 bases from V and 3 from J, leaving 5 bases between them. The CDR3 runs to 12 residues. CDR3 nucleotides: TGCGCCAGCAGTCCAGATGGAAACACCATATATTTT. It yields the protein CASSPDGNTIYF.